The entry below gives a single TCR beta chain sequence along with its context. The antigen is unknown. This sample was taken from a study of neoadjuvant anti-PD-1 for oral cavity cancer. Study information: Non-progressing patients received a fourth nivolumab dose near day 43, then surgery on days 50-56. Whole-study findings and limits: With a few patients per group, TCR findings need larger cohorts.

This CDR3 region has 13 residues. Germline CDR1 is MNHNY and CDR2 is SVGAGI (reference sequence). The V end lost 6 bases, the J end lost 2 bases, and 8 bases lay between the germline ends. Generated by immunoSEQ multiplex PCR, the TCRdb table keeps only in-frame clones and is missing some. The sample includes about 15,000 clones, roughly three fifths of them seen just once. No culture or expansion preceded analysis of these blood cells. The clonotype was recovered from a person between 40 and 85 years old with oral cavity squamous cell carcinoma. This chain uses TRBV6-6 with TRBJ1-3; D remains unclear. Sequences were derived from PBMCs, sampled before nivolumab (anti-PD-1) treatment. CDR3 amino acids: CASRYHTGNTIYF. In DNA, the CDR3 is TGTGCCAGCAGGTATCACACTGGAAACACCATATATTTT.